The clone carrying this T cell receptor beta chain was detected many times. The antigen is undetermined. These data come from a study of CD8 T cells in ankylosing spondylitis. Notes on the study in general: The authors reported significant enrichment of disease-linked clones in matched ankylosing spondylitis synovial fluid. Prior work had noted some motif variants in reactive arthritis blood and synovial fluid.

Per germline, CDR1 ENHRY and CDR2 SYGVKD. Trimming stripped 6 bases from V and 7 bases from J, with 18 bases between. The CDR3 length is 14 residues. TCRdb re-analysed the 5' RACE reads in MiXCR, keeping a single row per CDR3 protein. The data contain fewer than 200,000 distinct CDR3 sequences, 15% to 20% of them singletons. V gene TRBV10-3 combines with J gene TRBJ1-1; the D gene is possibly TRBD1 (5 bases). This receptor was identified in a male donor aged 5 to 30 with ankylosing spondylitis or in good health (not recorded which). The sequenced material came from blood, either unsorted or a sorted T cell fraction (not recorded which). Here the CDR3 reads CAIRDNGQWGEAFF. In DNA form, the CDR3 reads TGTGCCATCAGGGACAATGGGCAGTGGGGTGAAGCTTTCTTT.